Detailed here is one T cell receptor beta chain. Its antigen is not known. The V end was cut by 3 bases, the J end by 2 bases, with 15 bases between. This CDR3 is built from 16 residues. Per germline, CDR1 SGHDN and CDR2 FVKESK. Method: immunoSEQ multiplex PCR; TCRdb's copy keeps in-frame clones and lacks some. The sample lists 55,000 to 75,000 clones; around 93% were seen once. Every single patient, without exception, relapsed after autologous stem cell transplantation, and brentuximab vedotin exposure varied. The sample is drawn from a study of PD-1 blockade in classical Hodgkin lymphoma. Study conclusions and caveats: Underlying causes for the observed repertoire differences were not defined, possibly disease activity or prior therapy. Complete responders started with a diversity level that resembled newly diagnosed patients at baseline. By C4D1 there was a significant rise in CD4+ TCR diversity but not in CD8+ TCR diversity.

The specimen comprised peripheral blood mononuclear cells (PBMCs), sampled at baseline. The sequence derives from a human donor with classical Hodgkin lymphoma. The chain carries TRBV14 and TRBJ2-3, with a possible D match to TRBD1 (8 bases). Written as DNA, the CDR3 is TGTGCCAGCAGCCAGAACACAGGGGGGGTCACAGATACGCAGTATTTT. Its translation is CASSQNTGGVTDTQYF.